The rows below give T cell receptor beta chains drawn from one sample of a study of blood T cell repertoires in COVID-19. Profiled with immunoSEQ multiplex PCR; TCRdb holds only in-frame clones, not every one. Of roughly 200,000 clones listed, about 85% are singletons. Sequencing used peripheral blood. All receptors derive from a woman aged 55-70 years with acute or convalescent COVID-19. Both conserved end residues are part of each CDR3. A row's size may be missing; if present it is once, few, many or a size class.

J,V,size,CDR3
TRBJ2-1,TRBV10-3,NA,CAISGLAVGYNEQFF
TRBJ1-1,TRBV7-2,NA,CASSPREAGRPEAFF
TRBJ1-1,TRBV12-3/TRBV12-4,few,CASRDIGTEAFF
TRBJ2-7,TRBV19,NA,CASSIRTSGRYEQYF
TRBJ2-1,TRBV19,NA,CATSDRVANNEQFF
TRBJ2-7,TRBV5-1,NA,CASSPSGTGFSYEQYF
TRBJ2-1,TRBV19,NA,CASSMRLAGGLYNEQFF
TRBJ1-2,TRBV9,NA,CASSVGQGTNGYTF
TRBJ2-3,TRBV27,NA,CASRARGLDTQYF
TRBJ2-1,TRBV7-8,NA,CASSLEFYRERDEQFF
TRBJ1-5,TRBV24-1,once,CATSDPGGELGTQHF
TRBJ2-5,TRBV3-1/TRBV3-2,NA,CASSQVRRLQETQYF
TRBJ2-7,TRBV28,NA,CASRATGTGAYEQYF
TRBJ2-7,TRBV28,NA,CASSFSGNEQYF
TRBJ2-3,TRBV7-9,few,CASSSTSGATDTQYF
TRBJ2-6,TRBV29-1,NA,CSVDRPPGANVLTF
TRBJ1-2,TRBV19,NA,CASSITSDYGYTF
TRBJ2-3,TRBV5-1,NA,CASSLGTGNTQYF
TRBJ1-5,TRBV10-3,NA,CAISTGISNQPQHF
TRBJ2-2,TRBV30,NA,CAWSGWGRLAGGTGELFF
TRBJ1-5,TRBV19,NA,CASSIDRGQPQHF
TRBJ2-5,TRBV11-3,once,CASSSLAGGSQETQYF
TRBJ1-1,TRBV10-1,NA,CASRDTAAEADEAFF
TRBJ1-1,TRBV11-3,once,CASSLGANTEAFF
TRBJ2-1,TRBV5-4,NA,CASQSGSSYNEQFF
TRBJ2-7,TRBV5-4,NA,CASSFWVARDEQYF
TRBJ2-7,TRBV5-1,once,CASSLVSDEQYF
TRBJ1-2,TRBV3-1/TRBV3-2,NA,CASSPQGAGYGYTF
TRBJ2-4,TRBV15,NA,CATSGAGSAKNIQYF
TRBJ1-5,TRBV19,NA,CASRDKPYQPQHF
TRBJ1-5,TRBV28,NA,CASSFRRTVSNQPQHF
TRBJ1-6,TRBV19,NA,CASSPPGDNSPLHF
TRBJ1-1,TRBV2,NA,CAGSPRTQRTEAFF
TRBJ1-1,TRBV7-8,NA,CASSSGQGLEAFF
TRBJ1-5,TRBV6-5,NA,CASEGGGPQHF
TRBJ1-5,TRBV5-1,NA,CASSFTVGAPNSNQPQHF
TRBJ1-4,TRBV11-2,few,CASSLAGTGSKKLFF
TRBJ1-1,TRBV2,NA,CASRTGISRRNTEAFF
TRBJ2-7,TRBV7-9,few,CAGSSSGSSYEQYF
TRBJ1-2,TRBV12-3/TRBV12-4,NA,CASSRDSITGYTF
TRBJ1-2,TRBV19,NA,CASSIPGQNYGYTF
TRBJ2-2,TRBV28,NA,CASSLRLAGIGELFF
TRBJ2-6,TRBV7-9,NA,CASSSSGQPFSGANVLTF
TRBJ2-1,TRBV18,NA,CASSPLPGTAYNEQFF
TRBJ2-2,TRBV19,NA,CASSIIGELFF
TRBJ2-2,TRBV7-9,NA,CASSPRGTGELFF
TRBJ2-3,TRBV27,NA,CASSLGLTSTDTQYF
TRBJ2-1,TRBV3-1/TRBV3-2,NA,CASSQDRGLAEFF
TRBJ2-1,TRBV11-3,NA,CASSLETRGLVANEQFF
TRBJ1-2,TRBV5-8,NA,CASSLKTGWDYGYTF
TRBJ1-6,TRBV28,NA,CASSLWVGTNSPLHF
TRBJ1-2,TRBV12-5,NA,CASGAGINYGYTF
TRBJ1-2,TRBV27,NA,CASRIQGAFNGYTF
TRBJ2-1,TRBV6-6,NA,CASSQRELYYNEQFF
TRBJ2-1,TRBV27,once,CASRSLNNEQFF